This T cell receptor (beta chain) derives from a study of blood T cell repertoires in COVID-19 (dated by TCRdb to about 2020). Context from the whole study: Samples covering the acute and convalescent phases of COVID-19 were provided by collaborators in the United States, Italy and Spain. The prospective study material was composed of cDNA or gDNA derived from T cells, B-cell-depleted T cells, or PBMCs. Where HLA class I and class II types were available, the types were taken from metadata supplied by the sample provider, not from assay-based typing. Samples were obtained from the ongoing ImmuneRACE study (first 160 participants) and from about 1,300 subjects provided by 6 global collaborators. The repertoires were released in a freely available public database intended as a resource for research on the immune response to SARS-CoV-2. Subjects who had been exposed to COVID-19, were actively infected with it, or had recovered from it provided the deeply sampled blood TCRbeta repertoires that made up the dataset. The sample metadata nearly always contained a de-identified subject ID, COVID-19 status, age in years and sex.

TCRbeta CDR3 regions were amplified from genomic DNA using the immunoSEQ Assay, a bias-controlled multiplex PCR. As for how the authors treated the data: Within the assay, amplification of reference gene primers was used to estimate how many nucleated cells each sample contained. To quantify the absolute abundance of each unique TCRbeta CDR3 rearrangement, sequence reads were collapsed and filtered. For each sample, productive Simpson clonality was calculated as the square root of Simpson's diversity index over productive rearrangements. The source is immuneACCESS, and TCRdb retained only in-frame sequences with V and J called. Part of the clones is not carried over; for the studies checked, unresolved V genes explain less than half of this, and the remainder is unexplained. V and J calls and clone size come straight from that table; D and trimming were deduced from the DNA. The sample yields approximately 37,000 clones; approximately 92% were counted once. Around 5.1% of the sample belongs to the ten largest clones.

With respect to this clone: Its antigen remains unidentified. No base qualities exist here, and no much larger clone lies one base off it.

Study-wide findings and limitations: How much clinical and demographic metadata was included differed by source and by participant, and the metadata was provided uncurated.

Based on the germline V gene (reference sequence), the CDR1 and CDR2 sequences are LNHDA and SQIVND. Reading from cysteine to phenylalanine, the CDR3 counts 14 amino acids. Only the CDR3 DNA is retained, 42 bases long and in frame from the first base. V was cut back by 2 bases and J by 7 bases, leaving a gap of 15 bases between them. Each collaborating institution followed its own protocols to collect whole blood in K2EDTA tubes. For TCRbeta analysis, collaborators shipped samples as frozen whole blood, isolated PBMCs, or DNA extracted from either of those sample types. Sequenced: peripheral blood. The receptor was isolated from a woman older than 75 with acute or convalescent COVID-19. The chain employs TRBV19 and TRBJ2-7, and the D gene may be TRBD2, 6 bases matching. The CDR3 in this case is CASSITAGSLEQYF. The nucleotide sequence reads TGTGCCAGTAGTATAACGGCGGGGAGTCTGGAGCAGTACTTC.